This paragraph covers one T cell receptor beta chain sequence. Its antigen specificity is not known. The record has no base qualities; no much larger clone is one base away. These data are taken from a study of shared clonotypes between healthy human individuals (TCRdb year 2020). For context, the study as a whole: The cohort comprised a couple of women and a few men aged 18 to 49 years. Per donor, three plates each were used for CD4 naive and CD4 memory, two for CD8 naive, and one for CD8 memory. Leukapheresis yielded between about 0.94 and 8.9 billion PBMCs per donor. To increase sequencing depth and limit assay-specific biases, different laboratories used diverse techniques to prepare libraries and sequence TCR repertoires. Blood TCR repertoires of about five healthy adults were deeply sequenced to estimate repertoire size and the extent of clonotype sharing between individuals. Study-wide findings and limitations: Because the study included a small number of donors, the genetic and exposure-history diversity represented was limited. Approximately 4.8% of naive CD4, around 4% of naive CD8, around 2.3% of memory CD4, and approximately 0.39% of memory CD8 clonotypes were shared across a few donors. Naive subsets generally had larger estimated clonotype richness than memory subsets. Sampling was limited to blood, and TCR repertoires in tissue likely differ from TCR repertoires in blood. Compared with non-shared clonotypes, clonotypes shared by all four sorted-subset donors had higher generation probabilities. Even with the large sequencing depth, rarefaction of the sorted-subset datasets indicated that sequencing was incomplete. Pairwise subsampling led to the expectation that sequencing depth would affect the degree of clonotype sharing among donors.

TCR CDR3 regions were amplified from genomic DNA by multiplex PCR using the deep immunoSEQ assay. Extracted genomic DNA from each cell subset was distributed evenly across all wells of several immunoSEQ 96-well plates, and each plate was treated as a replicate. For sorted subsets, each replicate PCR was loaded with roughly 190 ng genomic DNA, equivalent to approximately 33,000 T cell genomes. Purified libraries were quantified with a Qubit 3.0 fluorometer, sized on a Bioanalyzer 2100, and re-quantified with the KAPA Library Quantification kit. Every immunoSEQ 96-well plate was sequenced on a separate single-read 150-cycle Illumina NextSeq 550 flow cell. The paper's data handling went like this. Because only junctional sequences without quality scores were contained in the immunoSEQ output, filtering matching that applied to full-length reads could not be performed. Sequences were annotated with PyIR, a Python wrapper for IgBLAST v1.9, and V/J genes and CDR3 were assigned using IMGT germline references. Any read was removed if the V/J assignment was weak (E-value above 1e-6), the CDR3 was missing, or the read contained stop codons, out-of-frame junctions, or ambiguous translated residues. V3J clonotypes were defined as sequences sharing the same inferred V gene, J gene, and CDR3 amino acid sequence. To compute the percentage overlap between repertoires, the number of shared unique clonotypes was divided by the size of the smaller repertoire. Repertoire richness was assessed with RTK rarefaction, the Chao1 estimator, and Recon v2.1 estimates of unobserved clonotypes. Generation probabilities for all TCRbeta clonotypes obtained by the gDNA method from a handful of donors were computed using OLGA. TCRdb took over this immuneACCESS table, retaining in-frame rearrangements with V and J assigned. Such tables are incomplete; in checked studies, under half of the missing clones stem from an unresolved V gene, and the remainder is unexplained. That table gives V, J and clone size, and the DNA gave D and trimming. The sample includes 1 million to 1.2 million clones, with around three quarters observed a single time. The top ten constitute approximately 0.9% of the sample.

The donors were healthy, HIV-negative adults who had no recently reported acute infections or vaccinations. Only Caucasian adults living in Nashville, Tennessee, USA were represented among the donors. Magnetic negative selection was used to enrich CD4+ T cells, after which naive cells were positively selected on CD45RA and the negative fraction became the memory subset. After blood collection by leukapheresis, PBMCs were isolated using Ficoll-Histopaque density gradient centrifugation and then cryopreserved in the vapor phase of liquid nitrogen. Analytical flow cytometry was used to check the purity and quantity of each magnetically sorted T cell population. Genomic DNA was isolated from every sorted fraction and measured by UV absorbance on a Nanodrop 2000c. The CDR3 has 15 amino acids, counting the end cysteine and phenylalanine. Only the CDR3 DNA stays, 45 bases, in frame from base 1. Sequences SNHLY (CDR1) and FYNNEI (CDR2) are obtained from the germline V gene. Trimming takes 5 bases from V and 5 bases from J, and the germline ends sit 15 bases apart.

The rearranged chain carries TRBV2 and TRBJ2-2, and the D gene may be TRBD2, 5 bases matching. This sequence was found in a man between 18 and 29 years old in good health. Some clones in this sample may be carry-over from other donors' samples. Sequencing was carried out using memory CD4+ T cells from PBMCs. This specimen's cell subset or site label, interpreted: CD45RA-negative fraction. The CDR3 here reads CASSFGLSGTGELFF. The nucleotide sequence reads TGTGCCAGCAGTTTCGGACTGAGTGGAACCGGGGAGCTGTTTTTT.